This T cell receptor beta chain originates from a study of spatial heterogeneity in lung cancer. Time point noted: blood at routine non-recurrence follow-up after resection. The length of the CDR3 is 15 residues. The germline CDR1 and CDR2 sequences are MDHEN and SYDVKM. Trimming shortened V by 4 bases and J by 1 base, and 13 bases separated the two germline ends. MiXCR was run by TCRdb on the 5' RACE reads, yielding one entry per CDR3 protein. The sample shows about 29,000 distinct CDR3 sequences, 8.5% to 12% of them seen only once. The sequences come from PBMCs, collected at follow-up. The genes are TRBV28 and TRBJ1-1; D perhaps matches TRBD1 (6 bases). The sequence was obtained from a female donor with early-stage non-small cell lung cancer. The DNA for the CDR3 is TGTGCCAGCAGTTCCCGGGACACCACGAACACTGAAGCTTTCTTT. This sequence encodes CASSSRDTTNTEAFF.